A selection of T cell receptor beta chains follows, all from one sample in a study of Ad26.COV2.S vaccination and SARS-CoV-2 variants. TCRdb's copy holds only in-frame clones and misses some; the assay was immunoSEQ multiplex PCR. The sample lists about 400,000 clones; over 75% were seen once. The sample in question was peripheral blood, obtained in a trial of Ad26.COV2.S vaccine versus placebo. These receptors came from a person aged 18-65 years who received the Ad26.COV2.S COVID-19 vaccine or a placebo. Both conserved end residues are part of each CDR3. D genes are given only for firm matches. The size field is filled for only some rows; it gives once, few, many or a size class.

v_call: TRBV7-9; j_call: TRBJ1-1; d_call: -; clone_size: -; cdr3_aa: CASSLRLAGMNTEAFF; cdr3_nt: TGTGCCAGCAGCTTAAGGTTAGCAGGAATGAACACTGAAGCTTTCTTT
v_call: TRBV9; j_call: TRBJ2-3; d_call: TRBD2; clone_size: -; cdr3_aa: CASSVGEGGLAGADTQYF; cdr3_nt: TGTGCCAGCAGCGTAGGAGAGGGGGGACTAGCGGGAGCAGATACGCAGTATTTT
v_call: TRBV27; j_call: TRBJ1-5; d_call: -; clone_size: -; cdr3_aa: CASGVGASQHF; cdr3_nt: TGTGCCAGCGGGGTAGGTGCGTCCCAGCATTTT
v_call: TRBV7-2; j_call: TRBJ1-5; d_call: -; clone_size: -; cdr3_aa: CASSDSSGVSNQPQHF; cdr3_nt: TGTGCCAGCAGCGACAGTTCGGGCGTGAGCAATCAGCCCCAGCATTTT
v_call: TRBV2; j_call: TRBJ1-3; d_call: TRBD1; clone_size: -; cdr3_aa: CASGYGLDRGSNTIYF; cdr3_nt: TGTGCCAGCGGATACGGGTTAGACAGGGGGAGTAACACCATATATTTT
v_call: TRBV3-1/TRBV3-2; j_call: TRBJ2-3; d_call: TRBD2; clone_size: -; cdr3_aa: CASSARLAGPLTDTQYF; cdr3_nt: TGTGCCAGCAGCGCCCGACTAGCGGGCCCACTTACAGATACGCAGTATTTT
v_call: TRBV4-3; j_call: TRBJ2-7; d_call: TRBD1; clone_size: -; cdr3_aa: CASSQGRRTGYDEQYF; cdr3_nt: TGCGCCAGCAGCCAAGGCCGGAGGACAGGGTACGACGAGCAGTACTTC
v_call: TRBV18; j_call: TRBJ2-1; d_call: TRBD2; clone_size: -; cdr3_aa: CASSPFSGISYNEQFF; cdr3_nt: TGTGCCAGCTCACCTTTTAGCGGGATCTCCTACAATGAGCAGTTCTTC
v_call: TRBV19; j_call: TRBJ1-2; d_call: -; clone_size: -; cdr3_aa: CASSIVRGNYGYTF; cdr3_nt: TGTGCCAGTAGTATAGTCCGGGGAAACTATGGCTACACCTTC
v_call: TRBV7-2; j_call: TRBJ1-2; d_call: -; clone_size: once; cdr3_aa: CASSSVGAANYGYTF; cdr3_nt: TGTGCCAGCAGCTCAGTTGGGGCCGCAAACTATGGCTACACCTTC
v_call: TRBV7-2; j_call: TRBJ2-7; d_call: TRBD2; clone_size: -; cdr3_aa: CASSFGLAGGSHEQYF; cdr3_nt: TGTGCCAGCAGCTTCGGACTAGCGGGAGGCAGCCACGAGCAGTACTTC
v_call: TRBV6-5; j_call: TRBJ2-1; d_call: -; clone_size: -; cdr3_aa: CASSRGVGENEQFF; cdr3_nt: TGTGCCAGCAGCCGAGGGGTGGGGGAAAATGAGCAGTTCTTC
v_call: TRBV28; j_call: TRBJ1-4; d_call: -; clone_size: -; cdr3_aa: CASSLSPWRATNEKLFF; cdr3_nt: TGTGCCAGCAGTTTATCCCCCTGGAGGGCAACTAATGAAAAACTGTTTTTT
v_call: TRBV10-3; j_call: TRBJ2-1; d_call: TRBD1; clone_size: -; cdr3_aa: CAIGRDRGFGINEQFF; cdr3_nt: TGTGCCATCGGCCGGGACAGGGGGTTTGGAATCAATGAGCAGTTCTTC
v_call: TRBV27; j_call: TRBJ1-1; d_call: -; clone_size: -; cdr3_aa: CASSFTVNTEAFF; cdr3_nt: TGTGCCAGCAGTTTTACAGTAAACACTGAAGCTTTCTTT
v_call: TRBV28; j_call: TRBJ2-1; d_call: -; clone_size: -; cdr3_aa: CASSIGTKSEQFF; cdr3_nt: TGTGCCAGCAGTATCGGGACAAAAAGTGAGCAGTTCTTC
v_call: TRBV7-8; j_call: TRBJ1-3; d_call: -; clone_size: -; cdr3_aa: CASSLRGHGNTIYF; cdr3_nt: TGTGCCAGCAGCTTAAGAGGGCATGGAAACACCATATATTTT
v_call: TRBV7-9; j_call: TRBJ2-5; d_call: TRBD1; clone_size: -; cdr3_aa: CASRHTGTGGETQYF; cdr3_nt: TGTGCCAGCAGGCATACCGGGACAGGGGGAGAGACCCAGTACTTC
v_call: TRBV27; j_call: TRBJ2-7; d_call: TRBD2; clone_size: -; cdr3_aa: CASGRASYEQYF; cdr3_nt: TGTGCCAGCGGGAGGGCTTCCTACGAGCAGTACTTC
v_call: TRBV4-2; j_call: TRBJ1-1; d_call: -; clone_size: -; cdr3_aa: CASSQGNTEAFF; cdr3_nt: TGTGCCAGCAGCCAGGGGAACACTGAAGCTTTCTTT
v_call: TRBV3-1/TRBV3-2; j_call: TRBJ1-5; d_call: -; clone_size: -; cdr3_aa: CASSPGAGNQPQHF; cdr3_nt: TGTGCCAGCAGTCCAGGGGCTGGGAATCAGCCCCAGCATTTT
v_call: TRBV9; j_call: TRBJ2-2; d_call: -; clone_size: -; cdr3_aa: CASSPGTNTGELFF; cdr3_nt: TGTGCCAGCAGCCCGGGTACGAACACCGGGGAGCTGTTTTTT
v_call: TRBV9; j_call: TRBJ2-1; d_call: -; clone_size: -; cdr3_aa: CASSVDGLSYNEQFF; cdr3_nt: TGTGCCAGCAGCGTAGATGGACTATCCTACAATGAGCAGTTCTTC
v_call: TRBV3-1/TRBV3-2; j_call: TRBJ2-6; d_call: -; clone_size: -; cdr3_aa: CASSPSGANVLTF; cdr3_nt: TGTGCCAGCAGCCCCTCTGGGGCCAACGTCCTGACTTTC
v_call: TRBV5-1; j_call: TRBJ2-2; d_call: TRBD1; clone_size: -; cdr3_aa: CASSLHLQGNGELFF; cdr3_nt: TGCGCCAGCAGCCTTCACCTACAGGGGAACGGGGAGCTGTTTTTT